This T cell receptor beta chain originates from a study of cytomegalovirus exposure and HLA in healthy donors. Overall study findings and caveats: Later analysis revealed greater clonal expansion in HLA-associated TCR beta chains than in equally common others.

Primers: 60 Vbeta forward and 13 Jbeta reverse. Data came from immunoSEQ multiplex PCR; TCRdb stores just in-frame clones and leaves some out. This sample carries under 200,000 clones, roughly 79% of them seen once, and the ten largest clones take over 13%. The J segment lost 4 bases and the V segment lost 11 bases, leaving 10 bases of the junction unmatched. CDR1 and CDR2 from the germline V gene are SNHLY and FYNNEI. The CDR3 consists of 13 residues. A note on this clone: Its antigen is not known.

The TCR comes from a man between 45 and 60 years old in good health and CMV-seropositive. The sequenced sample consisted of PBMCs. The V call is TRBV2, the J call TRBJ1-1; 7 nucleotides agree with TRBD1. Here the CDR3 reads CAGQTGPSTEAFF. The CDR3 region has the DNA TGTGCCGGACAGACAGGGCCGAGCACTGAAGCTTTCTTT.